These T cell receptor beta chains were read from a single sample in a study of relationships among human T cell subsets. TCRdb ran MiXCR on the multiplex PCR reads and lists one entry per CDR3 protein. The data hold about 15,000 distinct CDR3 sequences, with around 62% observed a single time. The sequencing input was total T cells sorted from blood. Receptor source: a middle-aged man in good health. CDR3s include the opening cysteine and the closing phenylalanine or tryptophan. The order of the fields is clone size, J gene, V gene, D gene, CDR3 protein, CDR3 DNA. D genes are given only for firm matches. Size values are once, few and many counts, or a class for expanded clones, and some rows have none.

medium-sized | TRBJ2-1 | TRBV11-2 | NA | CASSLQGSLFDEQFF | TGTGCCAGCAGCTTACAGGGTTCGTTATTCGATGAGCAGTTCTTC
NA | TRBJ2-6 | TRBV11-3 | NA | CASSPSGANVLTF | TGTGCCAGCAGCCCCTCTGGGGCCAACGTCCTGACTTTC
few | TRBJ2-3 | TRBV20-1 | TRBD2 | CSARAGTSGRLTDTQYF | TGCAGTGCTAGAGCTGGGACTAGCGGGAGATTGACAGATACGCAGTATTTT
NA | TRBJ2-1 | TRBV24-1 | NA | CATSDSSRDEQFF | TGTGCCACCAGTGACTCCTCCAGGGATGAGCAGTTCTTC
NA | TRBJ2-6 | TRBV28 | NA | CASIEAVAGANVLTF | TGTGCCAGCATAGAAGCCGTCGCCGGGGCCAACGTCCTGACTTTC
NA | TRBJ1-1 | TRBV4-2 | NA | CASSQNPRGDTEAFF | TGTGCCAGCAGCCAAAACCCCAGGGGAGACACTGAAGCTTTCTTT
NA | TRBJ2-3 | TRBV2 | NA | CASSDNWGADTQYF | TGTGCCAGCAGTGACAACTGGGGGGCAGATACGCAGTATTTT
few | TRBJ2-5 | TRBV30 | NA | CAWSADSEETQYF | TGTGCCTGGAGTGCGGACAGCGAAGAGACCCAGTACTTC
NA | TRBJ1-1 | TRBV7-9 | NA | CASSLVAQANTEAFF | TGTGCCAGCAGCTTAGTTGCACAGGCGAACACTGAAGCTTTCTTT
NA | TRBJ2-3 | TRBV7-8 | TRBD2 | CASSFGLAGGDTDTQYF | TGTGCCAGCAGCTTCGGCCTAGCGGGGGGGGATACAGATACGCAGTATTTT
NA | TRBJ1-1 | TRBV28 | NA | CASSPSGGMSTEAFF | TGTGCCAGCTCCCCCTCTGGCGGGATGAGCACTGAAGCTTTCTTT
NA | TRBJ2-7 | TRBV18 | NA | CASSLDLAEQYF | TGTGCCAGCTCTCTCGATCTAGCAGAGCAGTACTTC
few | TRBJ2-3 | TRBV28 | NA | CASSTGTVSRNTQYF | TGTGCCAGCAGTACCGGGACCGTCAGCCGGAATACGCAGTATTTT
few | TRBJ2-5 | TRBV12-3/TRBV12-4 | NA | CASSFGVAQETQYF | TGTGCCAGCAGTTTTGGGGTAGCCCAAGAGACCCAGTACTTC
NA | TRBJ2-3 | TRBV11-1 | TRBD2 | CASSLIAGGVGDTQYF | TGTGCCAGCAGCTTAATAGCGGGAGGGGTAGGAGATACGCAGTATTTT
NA | TRBJ1-1 | TRBV20-1 | NA | CSAYGRTTEAFF | TGCAGTGCTTATGGACGGACCACTGAAGCTTTCTTT
NA | TRBJ2-1 | TRBV1 | NA | CTSSQVHPDNEQFF | TGCACCAGCAGCCAAGTCCATCCCGACAATGAGCAGTTCTTC
NA | TRBJ2-1 | TRBV20-1 | TRBD1 | CSAQDPGTGVYNEQFF | TGCAGTGCTCAGGACCCCGGGACAGGGGTATACAATGAGCAGTTCTTC
NA | TRBJ2-5 | TRBV20-1 | NA | CSARDGRGFETQYF | TGCAGTGCTAGAGATGGGAGGGGGTTCGAGACCCAGTACTTC
NA | TRBJ2-3 | TRBV7-9 | NA | CAGLQSTDTQYF | TGTGCCGGCCTTCAAAGCACGGATACGCAGTATTTT
few | TRBJ2-5 | TRBV14 | TRBD1 | CASSQLTGGALETQYF | TGTGCCAGCAGCCAACTGACAGGGGGCGCCTTAGAGACCCAGTACTTC
NA | TRBJ1-5 | TRBV20-1 | TRBD1 | CSASGFTTTGHSNQPQHF | TGCAGTGCTAGTGGGTTTACAACGACAGGGCATAGCAATCAGCCCCAGCATTTT
NA | TRBJ2-3 | TRBV11-3 | NA | CASSPWGGSTDTQYF | TGTGCCAGCAGCCCCTGGGGCGGGAGCACAGATACGCAGTATTTT
NA | TRBJ1-1 | TRBV11-2 | NA | CASSFSPGQNTEAFF | TGTGCCAGCAGCTTTTCTCCAGGACAGAACACTGAAGCTTTCTTT
few | TRBJ1-5 | TRBV10-2 | NA | CASSVGFYSNQPQHF | TGCGCCAGCAGTGTCGGTTTCTATAGCAATCAGCCCCAGCATTTT
NA | TRBJ2-3 | TRBV28 | NA | CASRLTDTQYF | TGTGCCAGCAGACTCACAGATACGCAGTATTTT
NA | TRBJ1-4 | TRBV7-9 | NA | CASSFKLSSREKLFF | TGTGCCAGCAGTTTCAAACTTAGCTCACGGGAAAAACTGTTTTTT
NA | TRBJ2-3 | TRBV11-2 | NA | CASSSSSRWSTDTQYF | TGTGCCAGCAGCTCAAGCAGCCGGTGGAGCACAGATACGCAGTATTTT
NA | TRBJ2-1 | TRBV19 | TRBD2 | CASSLQTSGSREQFF | TGTGCCAGTAGTCTACAGACTAGCGGGAGTCGTGAGCAGTTCTTC
NA | TRBJ2-5 | TRBV6-1 | TRBD1 | CASSEPPQGLQETQYF | TGTGCCAGCAGTGAACCTCCACAGGGGCTACAAGAGACCCAGTACTTC
NA | TRBJ2-7 | TRBV19 | NA | CASSYQQGLDEQYF | TGTGCCAGTAGTTACCAACAGGGTCTTGACGAGCAGTACTTC
few | TRBJ2-7 | TRBV28 | NA | CATQEVSYEQYF | TGTGCCACCCAGGAAGTCTCCTACGAGCAGTACTTC
NA | TRBJ2-1 | TRBV20-1 | TRBD1 | CSARQGQGSYNEQFF | TGCAGTGCTAGGCAAGGACAGGGATCCTACAATGAGCAGTTCTTC
NA | TRBJ2-7 | TRBV10-2 | TRBD1 | CASSGSDRGYYEQYF | TGCGCCAGCAGTGGCTCGGACAGGGGTTATTACGAGCAGTACTTC
once | TRBJ1-1 | TRBV11-2 | NA | CASSFSSLRTEAFF | TGTGCCAGCAGCTTTTCAAGTCTTCGGACTGAAGCTTTCTTT
few | TRBJ2-1 | TRBV7-6 | TRBD2 | CASSLLAARSYNEQFF | TGTGCCAGCAGCCTACTAGCGGCTCGCTCCTACAATGAGCAGTTCTTC
NA | TRBJ2-7 | TRBV7-6 | TRBD1 | CASSSRTGGNEQYF | TGTGCCAGCAGCTCGAGGACAGGTGGCAACGAGCAGTACTTC
few | TRBJ2-1 | TRBV4-2 | TRBD1 | CASSRGQGNNEQFF | TGTGCCAGCAGCCGCGGACAGGGTAACAATGAGCAGTTCTTC
medium-sized | TRBJ2-1 | TRBV4-1 | NA | CASSQEFGTPSDYNEQFF | TGCGCCAGCAGCCAAGAATTCGGGACACCATCCGACTACAATGAGCAGTTCTTC
NA | TRBJ1-1 | TRBV18 | TRBD1 | CASSPDRARNTEAFF | TGTGCCAGCTCACCCGACAGGGCACGGAACACTGAAGCTTTCTTT
NA | TRBJ1-2 | TRBV12-3/TRBV12-4 | TRBD1 | CASSGQGSTYGYTF | TGTGCCAGCAGTGGACAGGGGAGCACCTATGGCTACACCTTC
few | TRBJ2-1 | TRBV29-1 | TRBD2 | CSVDRRVVASGGAEQFF | TGCAGCGTTGATCGACGAGTGGTGGCTAGCGGGGGGGCTGAGCAGTTCTTC
NA | TRBJ1-1 | TRBV29-1 | TRBD1 | CSVEERTGSYTEAFF | TGCAGCGTTGAAGAGCGGACAGGGTCGTACACTGAAGCTTTCTTT
few | TRBJ1-2 | TRBV6-5 | TRBD1 | CASRRDSSSGYTF | TGTGCCAGCAGGCGGGACAGCTCTTCGGGCTACACCTTC
once | TRBJ2-2 | TRBV30 | NA | CAWSVWGAGDTGELFF | TGTGCCTGGAGTGTATGGGGGGCAGGTGACACCGGGGAGCTGTTTTTT
once | TRBJ1-2 | TRBV28 | NA | CASSLDGLGYGYTF | TGTGCCAGCAGTTTAGACGGATTGGGCTATGGCTACACCTTC
NA | TRBJ2-7 | TRBV29-1 | NA | CSVEGSRSYEQYF | TGCAGCGTTGAAGGGAGTCGGTCCTACGAGCAGTACTTC
NA | TRBJ2-7 | TRBV28 | NA | CASSLYQGTTDEQYF | TGTGCCAGCAGTTTATATCAGGGGACCACCGACGAGCAGTACTTC
NA | TRBJ1-4 | TRBV10-3 | TRBD1 | CAIAQGAEKLFF | TGTGCCATCGCCCAGGGGGCTGAAAAACTGTTTTTT
NA | TRBJ1-1 | TRBV11-2 | NA | CASSLDPGMNTEAFF | TGTGCCAGCAGCTTAGACCCGGGGATGAACACTGAAGCTTTCTTT
NA | TRBJ1-1 | TRBV11-2 | TRBD1 | CASSPTGGKDTEAFF | TGTGCCAGCAGCCCCACAGGGGGCAAGGACACTGAAGCTTTCTTT
NA | TRBJ2-4 | TRBV5-1 | NA | CASSLDGGMDIQYF | TGCGCCAGCAGCTTGGATGGGGGGATGGACATTCAGTACTTC
NA | TRBJ1-1 | TRBV4-1 | NA | CASSQGTLRGPFIYNTEAFF | TGCGCCAGCAGCCAAGGAACGCTGAGGGGACCCTTCATTTATAACACTGAAGCTTTCTTT
NA | TRBJ2-1 | TRBV6-5 | TRBD1 | CASRTTGVNEQFF | TGTGCCAGCAGAACGACAGGGGTCAATGAGCAGTTCTTC
large | TRBJ1-1 | TRBV10-3 | NA | CAIRPEGNTEAFF | TGTGCCATCAGACCTGAAGGGAACACTGAAGCTTTCTTT
NA | TRBJ1-2 | TRBV2 | TRBD1 | CASSANRGPYGYTF | TGTGCCAGCAGCGCTAACAGGGGGCCCTATGGCTACACCTTC
once | TRBJ1-2 | TRBV19 | NA | CASSINYNYGYTF | TGTGCCAGTAGTATCAACTATAACTATGGCTACACCTTC